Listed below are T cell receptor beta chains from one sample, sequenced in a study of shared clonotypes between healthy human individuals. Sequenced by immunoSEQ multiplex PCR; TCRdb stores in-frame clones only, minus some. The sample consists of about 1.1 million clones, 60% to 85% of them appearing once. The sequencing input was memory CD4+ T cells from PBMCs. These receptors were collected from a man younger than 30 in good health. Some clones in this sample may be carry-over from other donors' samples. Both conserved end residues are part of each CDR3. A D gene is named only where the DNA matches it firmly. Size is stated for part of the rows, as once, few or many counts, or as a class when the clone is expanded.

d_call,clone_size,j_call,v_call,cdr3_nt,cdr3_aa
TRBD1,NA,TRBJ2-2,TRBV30,TGTGCCTGGAGTGTAGGCCAGGGGGTCACCGGGGAGCTGTTTTTT,CAWSVGQGVTGELFF
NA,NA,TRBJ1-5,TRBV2,TGTGCCAGCAGTGCTGGCGGGAGGCATCAGCCCCAGCATTTT,CASSAGGRHQPQHF
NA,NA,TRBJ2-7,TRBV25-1,TGTGCCAGCAGTGAGAGAAGCGTCCACGAGCAGTACTTC,CASSERSVHEQYF
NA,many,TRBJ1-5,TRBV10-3,TGTGCCTCTCAGGGAATCAATCAGCCCCAGCATTTT,CASQGINQPQHF
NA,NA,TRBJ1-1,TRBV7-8,TGTGCCACTGCCAGGGTTCGGAGCAACACTGAAGCTTTCTTT,CATARVRSNTEAFF
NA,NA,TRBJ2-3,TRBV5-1,TGCGCCAGCAGCCGGGACGCAGCTAGCACAGATACGCAGTATTTT,CASSRDAASTDTQYF
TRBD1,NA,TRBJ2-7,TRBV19,TGTGCCAGTAGTAACGTGGACAGGGTCCCCTACGAGCAGTACTTC,CASSNVDRVPYEQYF
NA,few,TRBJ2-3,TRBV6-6,TGTGCCAGCAGAGACAGGACCCCACAAGATACGCAGTATTTT,CASRDRTPQDTQYF
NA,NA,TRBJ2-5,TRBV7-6,TGTGCCAGCAGCGGGGGGCAAGCGCAAGAGGCCCAGTACTTC,CASSGGQAQEAQYF
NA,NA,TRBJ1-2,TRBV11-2,TGTGCCAGCAGCTCATTAGCCGGGGGGAACTATGGCTACACCTTC,CASSSLAGGNYGYTF
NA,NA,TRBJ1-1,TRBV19,TGTGCCAGTAGTAGGGGGGACGGAGGCAACACTGAAGCTTTCTTT,CASSRGDGGNTEAFF